This TCR beta chain was sequenced in a study of T cell responses to AZD1222 COVID-19 vaccine. Study summary: Both about-4-week and about-12-week second-dose recipients were combined. Regarding the study as a whole: In a largely white British group with more females than males, clonal diversity was possibly underestimated.

There are a few counts of this clone. As yet, its antigen is unknown. Trimming removed 0 bases from V and 4 bases from J; junction bases left unmatched: 6. This CDR3 comprises 15 residues. Looked up from germline, CDR1 is WSHSY and CDR2 is SAAADI. Generated by immunoSEQ multiplex PCR, the TCRdb table keeps only in-frame clones and is missing some. The data contain over 150,000 clones, 92% of them seen just once; the ten biggest clones take up around 1.5%. This rearrangement joins TRBV10-2 to TRBJ2-7; 7 bases are shared with TRBD2. The specimen comprised peripheral blood, sampled on day 0 of AZD1222 vaccination. The receptor's source is an adult in good health. The CDR3 nucleotides are TGCGCCAGCAGTGAGTCGGGAGGGCGGAATTACGAGCAGTACTTC. Its protein product is CASSESGGRNYEQYF.